Following are 27 T cell receptor beta chains from one sample sequenced in a study of shared clonotypes between healthy human individuals. Repertoires were generated with immunoSEQ multiplex PCR, while TCRdb's copy carries only in-frame clones and drops some. The data contain roughly 760,000 clones, around 67% of them singletons. Sequencing was done on a sample of memory CD4+ T cells sorted from blood. The subset: CD45RA-negative fraction. These receptors were collected from a woman younger than 45 in good health.

As regards this clone: This same CDR3 is encoded by further DNA sequences in the sample. The rearrangement uses TRBV5-4 and TRBJ2-5; no clear D. Trimming cost V 0 bases and J 8 bases, with 8 bases left between them. This CDR3 has 12 amino acids. The V gene's germline CDR1 is SGHNT and CDR2 YYREEE (reference sequence). The CDR3 is CASSLAGATQYF. The CDR3 nucleotides are TGTGCCAGCAGCTTGGCCGGTGCTACCCAGTACTTC.

V is TRBV2 and J is TRBJ2-1; D perhaps matches TRBD2 (5 bases). Trimming removed 8 bases at V and 8 bases at J, with 10 bases between. The length of the CDR3 is 11 residues. Germline V lookup: CDR1 SNHLY, CDR2 FYNNEI. CDR3 coding DNA: TGTGCCAGCGGGGAGTATCATGAGCAGTTCTTC. This codes for CASGEYHEQFF.

This clone was seen once. This chain links TRBV28 with TRBJ2-7, with 7 bases that match TRBD2. CDR1 is MDHEN and CDR2 is SYDVKM in the germline V gene. The ends lost 6 bases at V and 2 bases at J; junction bases unmatched: 4. This CDR3 has 13 residues. The CDR3 DNA sequence: TGTGCCAGCAGCCCGACTAGCCCCTACGAGCAGTACTTC. Translation: CASSPTSPYEQYF. The whole variable domain, filled in from reference TRBV28 and TRBJ2-7, reads DVKVTQSSRYLVKRTGEKVFLECVQDMDHENMFWYRQDPGLGLRLIYFSYDVKMKEKGDIPEGYSVSREKKERFSLILESASTNQTSMYLCASSPTSPYEQYFGPGTRLTVT.

CDR3 DNA: TGTGCCAGCAGCCAAGGCGGCGTGGGAGAGACCCAGTACTTC. Its translation is CASSQGGVGETQYF. V gene TRBV4-2 combines with J gene TRBJ2-5; D call uncertain. Germline-derived CDR1 and CDR2 are LGHNA and YNFKEQ. The CDR3 has 14 residues. The V end lost 1 base, the J end lost 4 bases, and 10 bases lay between the germline ends.

The table lists this clone with a count of one. V usage is TRBV18 and J usage is TRBJ2-1, with D tentatively TRBD2 (6 bases). The CDR3 extends over 15 amino acids. Trimming shortened V by 4 bases and J by 4 bases, and 14 bases separated the two germline ends. Germline-derived CDR1 and CDR2 are KGHSH and LQKENI. CDR3: CASSRAGTGYNEQFF. CDR3 DNA: TGTGCCAGCTCACGGGCGGGGACGGGATACAATGAGCAGTTCTTC.

This clone was picked up a small number of times. Other nucleotide sequences from this sample produce the same CDR3. This rearrangement joins TRBV6-1 to TRBJ2-5; the match to TRBD2 covers 12 bases. Germline CDR1 reads MNHNS; CDR2 reads SASEGT. The junction had 0 bases not matched to a gene; V was cut back by 2 bases and J by 2 bases. This CDR3 has 15 amino acids. The DNA of the CDR3 is TGTGCCAGCAGTGAACTAGCGGGAGGGCAAGAGACCCAGTACTTC. This encodes CASSELAGGQETQYF.

In its sample, this clone was seen a few times. This rearrangement joins TRBV5-5 to TRBJ2-1, with 13 bases that match TRBD2. Germline CDR1 is SGHKS and CDR2 is YYEKEE (reference sequence). CDR3 size: 15 residues. Losses at the gene ends were 6 bases for V and 7 bases for J; bases not matched to a gene: 7. CDR3 DNA: TGTGCCAGCATCCTCGGACTAGCGGGAGAGAATGAGCAGTTCTTC. Encoded protein: CASILGLAGENEQFF. The variable domain in full, with the rest retrieved from reference TRBV5-5 and TRBJ2-1, is DAGVTQSPTHLIKTRGQQVTLRCSPISGHKSVSWYQQVLGQGPQFIFQYYEKEERGRGNFPDRFSARQFPNYSSELNVNALLLGDSALYLCASILGLAGENEQFFGPGTRLTVL.

This chain joins TRBV5-8 and TRBJ2-3, with D perhaps matching TRBD2 (6 bases). The germline V and J ends were trimmed by 4 bases and 0 bases, with 18 bases remaining between them. The CDR3 contains 17 residues. From germline, CDR1 is SGHTS and CDR2 YDEGEE. The CDR3 sequence is CASSLGTSGLSTDTQYF. In DNA form, the CDR3 reads TGTGCCAGCAGCCTGGGGACCTCGGGACTCAGCACAGATACGCAGTATTTT.

This chain joins TRBV27 and TRBJ1-5, with D perhaps matching TRBD1 (5 bases). Trimming removed 3 bases from V and 2 bases from J, with 11 bases in between. The CDR3 has 15 amino acids. Germline CDR1 reads MNHEY; CDR2 reads SMNVEV (reference sequence). The CDR3 DNA sequence: TGTGCCAGCAGTTTGAGGGACCCCCGCAATCAGCCCCAGCATTTT. Its translation is CASSLRDPRNQPQHF.

The V and J genes are TRBV19 and TRBJ2-2, with unresolved D. V was trimmed by 4 bases and J by 0 bases, leaving 9 bases between them. Looked up from germline, CDR1 is LNHDA and CDR2 is SQIVND (reference sequence). The CDR3 is 15 residues long. DNA of the CDR3: TGTGCCAGTAGTAGCCGACACGCGAACACCGGGGAGCTGTTTTTT. As protein: CASSSRHANTGELFF.

The chain has TRBV11-2 and TRBJ2-2, with TRBD2 matching 10 bases. This CDR3 has 16 amino acids. Per the germline V gene, CDR1 is SGHAT and CDR2 is FQNNGV. V lost 5 bases and J lost 5; bases outside the gene matches: 8. DNA for the CDR3: TGTGCCAGCAGCCCCCGGACTAGCGGAGGGACCGGGGAGCTGTTTTTT. Amino acids: CASSPRTSGGTGELFF.

This clone was counted once. V usage is TRBV27 and J usage is TRBJ2-1, with 7 bases identical to TRBD2. V shed 3 bases and J 9 bases; nucleotides not matched to a gene: 14. CDR1 and CDR2 from the germline V gene are MNHEY and SMNVEV (reference sequence). The length of the CDR3 is 16 residues. The CDR3 here is CASSFRVQLGGSEQFF. CDR3 DNA: TGTGCCAGCAGTTTTCGGGTCCAACTAGGCGGGAGTGAGCAGTTCTTC.

This CDR3 reads CASSFPVSSNQPQHF. The DNA of the CDR3 is TGTGCCAGCAGCTTTCCTGTTAGTAGCAATCAGCCCCAGCATTTT. The V call is TRBV7-3, the J call TRBJ1-5; the D is unclear. V lost 3 bases to trimming and J lost 0 bases, with 9 bases between them. The germline CDR1 and CDR2 sequences are SGHTA and FQGTGA. This CDR3 has 15 amino acids.

A remark on this clone: Different DNA sequences within this sample yield the same CDR3. V usage is TRBV7-9 and J usage is TRBJ1-1; D perhaps matches TRBD1 (6 bases). Germline V gene sequence: CDR1 SEHNR, CDR2 FQNEAQ (reference sequence). There are 13 residues in the CDR3. V lost 1 base to trimming and J lost 7 bases, with 10 bases between them. DNA of the CDR3: TGTGCCAGCAGCTTAGGGCAGGGGAATGAAGCTTTCTTT. Amino acids: CASSLGQGNEAFF.

The gene calls are TRBV5-8 and TRBJ2-3, with D unresolved. The germline V gene has CDR1 SGHTS and CDR2 YDEGEE. The V and J ends lost 4 bases and 2 bases respectively, with 20 bases between them. There are 17 residues in the CDR3. The CDR3 is CASSVPGVTKVTDTQYF. The DNA for the CDR3 is TGTGCCAGCAGCGTCCCTGGGGTCACTAAGGTCACAGATACGCAGTATTTT.

The chain links TRBV20-1 to TRBJ2-1; unclear D gene. CDR1 DFQATT and CDR2 SNEGSKA come from the germline V gene (reference sequence). The CDR3 contains 10 residues. Written as DNA, the CDR3 is TGCAGCGTTCTCGAGAATGAGCAGTTCTTC. Amino acid sequence: CSVLENEQFF.

The chain has TRBV19 and TRBJ2-1; 9 bases are shared with TRBD1. The CDR3 is made up of 14 amino acids. Germline values: CDR1 LNHDA, CDR2 SQIVND (reference sequence). The J segment lost 8 bases and the V segment lost 3 bases, leaving 5 bases of the junction unmatched. As DNA, the CDR3 is TGTGCCAGTAGTATGGGGACAGGGATCGATGAGCAGTTCTTC. Protein: CASSMGTGIDEQFF.

This clone was counted a few times. This sequence joins TRBV19 and TRBJ1-1; 7 bases match TRBD1. This CDR3 is built from 14 residues. CDR1 and CDR2 (germline): LNHDA, SQIVND (reference sequence). The V gene end was trimmed by 6 bases and the J gene end by 8 bases; junction bases not matched to a gene: 12. The CDR3: CASRSPRGAGEAFF. The CDR3 DNA sequence: TGTGCCAGTAGATCCCCCAGGGGGGCAGGGGAAGCTTTCTTT.

The gene calls are TRBV2 and TRBJ2-6; D is ambiguous. Germline V gene sequence: CDR1 SNHLY, CDR2 FYNNEI. The CDR3 is made up of 18 amino acids. V was cut by 4 bases and J by 1 base, with 17 bases left in between. The CDR3 reads CASSASTERSSGANVLTF. Here the CDR3 DNA reads TGTGCCAGCAGTGCCTCGACGGAGCGTTCATCTGGGGCCAACGTCCTGACTTTC. The entire variable domain, with the rest obtained from reference TRBV2 and TRBJ2-6, is as follows: EPEVTQTPSHQVTQMGQEVILRCVPISNHLYFYWYRQILGQKVEFLVSFYNNEISEKSEIFDDQFSVERPDGSNFTLKIRSTKLEDSAMYFCASSASTERSSGANVLTFGAGSRLTVL.

This clone was observed at least ten times. The chain links TRBV6-1 to TRBJ2-7; 10 bases are shared with TRBD1. This CDR3 has 15 residues. Germline V lookup: CDR1 MNHNS, CDR2 SASEGT. V dropped 4 bases and J dropped 2; count of bases not matched to a gene: 5. The CDR3 DNA reads TGTGCCAGCAGTGGGGACAGGGGAGCCCCCTACGAGCAGTACTTC. Amino acid sequence: CASSGDRGAPYEQYF.

Many counts were recorded for this clone. The CDR3 coding sequence is TGTGCCAGCAGCTTGCAGGGGGCGTACGAGCAGTACTTC. Translating it yields CASSLQGAYEQYF. The chain is built from TRBV5-4 and TRBJ2-7; 8 bases map to TRBD1. V shed 1 base, J shed 4 bases, and the junction held 1 base outside the gene matches. The CDR3 spans 13 residues. The germline V gene has CDR1 SGHNT and CDR2 YYREEE (reference sequence).

The genes are TRBV27 and TRBJ2-2; D is possibly TRBD2 (8 bases). The germline V gene encodes CDR1 MNHEY and CDR2 SMNVEV (reference sequence). Trimming took 4 bases from V and 6 from J, leaving 36 bases between them. The CDR3 is 22 amino acids. The CDR3, as DNA: TGTGCCAGCAGTTCGTCCATATTGGGCTCTAGCGGGCCCACCAGGGGGTCCGGGGAGCTGTTTTTT. This sequence encodes CASSSSILGSSGPTRGSGELFF.

Regarding this clone: Within the sample, other DNA sequences also encode this same CDR3. The chain uses TRBV28 and TRBJ2-3; 10 bases are a match to TRBD2. V was clipped by 6 bases and J by 4 bases; unmatched bases: 4. The length of the CDR3 is 14 residues. CDR1 and CDR2 (germline): MDHEN, SYDVKM. The CDR3 sequence is CASRTLAGADTQYF. In nucleotides, the CDR3 is TGTGCCAGCAGGACTCTAGCGGGAGCAGATACGCAGTATTTT.

The CDR3 region has the DNA TGTGCCAGCAGCTTTGTGGACTCCTACAATGAGCAGTTCTTC. This translates into CASSFVDSYNEQFF. J is TRBJ2-1 and V is TRBV7-9, with D unresolved. Trimming pared 3 bases from V and 0 bases from J, leaving 6 bases between. The CDR3 has 14 residues. Per the germline V gene, CDR1 is SEHNR and CDR2 is FQNEAQ (reference sequence).

CDR3 region: CASSPGTDSGNTIYF. As DNA, the CDR3 is TGTGCCAGCTCACCAGGGACAGACTCTGGAAACACCATATATTTT. The chain links TRBV18 to TRBJ1-3, with 7 bases matching TRBD1. Trimming cost V 2 bases and J 0 bases; bases outside gene matches: 1. Germline loops: CDR1 KGHSH, CDR2 LQKENI. This CDR3 contains 15 residues.

Many counts were recorded for this clone. The chain is built from TRBV7-2 and TRBJ1-1; D gene ambiguous. CDR1 and CDR2 from the germline V gene are SGHTA and FQGNSA. The CDR3 sequence is 14 residues long. Trimming stripped 1 base from V and 3 bases from J, with 9 bases between. This chain's CDR3 is CASSLDPAHTEAFF. The CDR3 nucleotides are TGTGCCAGCAGCTTAGACCCGGCACACACTGAAGCTTTCTTT.

This clone was found many times. This chain's CDR3 is CASSQGTWGTGELFF. Written as DNA, the CDR3 is TGTGCCAGCAGCCAGGGCACCTGGGGCACCGGGGAGCTGTTTTTT. This rearrangement joins TRBV11-3 to TRBJ2-2; weak D call: TRBD1 (5 bases). Germline-derived CDR1 and CDR2 are SGHNT and YENEEA. Trimming took 5 bases from V and 4 from J, leaving 14 bases between them. The CDR3 loop spans 15 amino acids.